The next 22 T cell receptor beta chains were all read from a single sample in a study of Tregs in tolerant kidney transplant recipients. The method was immunoSEQ multiplex PCR; TCRdb's version includes in-frame clones alone and lacks a portion of them. The sample holds under 300,000 clones, roughly 84% seen once. The sequencing input was CD4+ T cells from blood. The receptors were sampled from a human donor in good health.

The gene calls are TRBV15 and TRBJ2-5, with 7 bases identical to TRBD1. This CDR3 contains 15 residues. With 3 bases clipped from V and 1 base from J, the junction kept 5 bases outside the gene matches. CDR1 and CDR2 from the germline V gene are LNHNV and YYDKDF (reference sequence). The CDR3 DNA is TGTGCCACCAGCAGGGACAGGTTTTCCCAAGAGACCCAGTACTTC. Its protein product is CATSRDRFSQETQYF.

The rearrangement uses TRBV5-1 and TRBJ2-7; 7 bases are a match to TRBD1. This CDR3 contains 15 residues. CDR1 is SGHRS and CDR2 is YFSETQ in the germline V gene. The V and J ends lost 3 bases and 2 bases, in that order; junction bases with no gene match: 8. This CDR3 is CASSSGQKLPYEQYF. In nucleotides, the CDR3 is TGCGCCAGCAGCTCGGGACAGAAACTACCCTACGAGCAGTACTTC.

The rearrangement links TRBV5-4 to TRBJ2-7; 13 positions match TRBD2. From germline, CDR1 is SGHNT and CDR2 YYREEE (reference sequence). This CDR3 is 17 amino acids long. V lost 2 bases, J lost 4 bases, and 9 bases stayed unmatched. This chain's CDR3 is CASSFGLRTSGGYEQYF. The CDR3 nucleotides read TGTGCCAGCAGCTTCGGACTCAGGACTAGCGGGGGATACGAGCAGTACTTC.

The chain combines TRBV6-1 with TRBJ1-3; 7 bases fit TRBD1. The CDR3 extends over 14 amino acids. The trim removed 5 bases at V and 2 bases at J, leaving 3 bases unmatched. In germline, CDR1 is MNHNS, CDR2 SASEGT. CDR3 sequence reads: CASSRQGTGNTIYF. CDR3 DNA: TGTGCCAGCAGTCGACAGGGAACTGGAAACACCATATATTTT.

The chain couples TRBV5-8 to TRBJ2-1; TRBD2 matches at 12 bases. The V gene end was trimmed by 4 bases and the J gene end by 9 bases; junction bases not matched to a gene: 14. The germline V gene has CDR1 SGHTS and CDR2 YDEGEE. This CDR3 is 17 amino acids long. In nucleotides, the CDR3 is TGTGCCAGCAGCCCCGCTCGACTAGCGGGGGACCCTGGTGAGCAGTTCTTC. Amino acids: CASSPARLAGDPGEQFF.

This clone was detected a few times. The rearrangement uses TRBV5-4 and TRBJ2-3; the D is unclear. The V gene's germline CDR1 is SGHNT and CDR2 YYREEE (reference sequence). With 3 bases removed from V and 1 base from J, the gap between germline ends came to 9 bases. This CDR3 is 14 amino acids long. The CDR3 DNA follows: TGTGCCAGCAGCTACCCACGACGCACAGATACGCAGTATTTT. It specifies CASSYPRRTDTQYF.

The rearrangement links TRBV7-7 to TRBJ2-2, with TRBD2 identical over 8 bases. From germline, CDR1 is SSHAT and CDR2 FNYEAQ (reference sequence). This CDR3 region has 15 residues. V lost 5 bases, J lost 5 bases, and 7 bases stayed unmatched. The CDR3 spells CASSPGGQGTGELFF. Here the CDR3 DNA reads TGTGCCAGCAGCCCGGGAGGGCAGGGGACCGGGGAGCTGTTTTTT.

The V call is TRBV27, the J call TRBJ1-6; TRBD1 matches 9 bases. With V trimmed by 4 bases and J by 6 bases, 1 base remained unmatched. There are 14 residues in the CDR3. Per germline, CDR1 MNHEY and CDR2 SMNVEV (reference sequence). CDR3 in amino acids: CASSSDRGNSPLHF. The CDR3 DNA is TGTGCCAGCAGTTCGGACAGGGGTAATTCACCCCTCCACTTT.

The J gene is TRBJ1-1, the V gene TRBV27; possible D gene TRBD1, 5 bases. Per the germline V gene, CDR1 is MNHEY and CDR2 is SMNVEV (reference sequence). V dropped 5 bases and J dropped 3 bases, with 16 bases sitting between them. This CDR3 is built from 15 residues. In DNA, the CDR3 is TGTGCCAGCAGTCGCCCCAGGGCCAGGCACACTGAAGCTTTCTTT. Its protein product is CASSRPRARHTEAFF.

The chain uses TRBV5-8 and TRBJ2-1; maybe TRBD2 (6 bases). V dropped 4 bases and J dropped 10 bases, with 21 bases sitting between them. Germline loops: CDR1 SGHTS, CDR2 YDEGEE. The CDR3 is made up of 15 amino acids. CDR3 region: CASSQGQRVRGEQFF. The CDR3 DNA follows: TGTGCCAGCAGCCAAGGCCAGCGGGTCCGGGGGGAGCAGTTCTTC. Together with reference TRBV5-8 and TRBJ2-1, the CDR3 gives the full variable domain: EAGVTQSPTHLIKTRGQQATLRCSPISGHTSVYWYQQALGLGLQFLLWYDEGEERNRGNFPPRFSGRQFPNYSSELNVNALELEDSALYLCASSQGQRVRGEQFFGPGTRLTVL.

The chain has TRBV7-2 and TRBJ1-2, with a tentative D call TRBD1 (5 bases). Between the trimmed V and J ends, which lost 1 base and 1 base, there was a span of 13 bases. CDR3 length equals 16 residues. Germline CDR1 SGHTA, CDR2 FQGNSA. CDR3 in amino acids: CASSLVWGTDNYGYTF. CDR3 DNA: TGTGCCAGCAGCTTAGTGTGGGGCACTGATAACTATGGCTACACCTTC.

The CDR3 sequence is CASSPLQGSETQYF. DNA for the CDR3: TGTGCCAGCAGTCCATTACAGGGATCAGAGACCCAGTACTTC. The chain uses TRBV6-1 and TRBJ2-5; TRBD1 might be the D (6 bases). Trimming cost V 5 bases and J 4 bases, with 14 bases left between them. Germline V gene lookup returns CDR1 MNHNS and CDR2 SASEGT. The CDR3 is made up of 14 amino acids.

This clone was observed once. This chain uses TRBV18 with TRBJ2-2; the match to TRBD2 covers 11 bases. The V segment lost 5 bases and the J segment 3 bases; nucleotides outside the gene matches: 8. Germline lookup yields CDR1 KGHSH and CDR2 LQKENI. The CDR3 runs 17 residues. The CDR3 loop is CASSSSTSGGYTGELFF. In DNA form, the CDR3 reads TGTGCCAGCTCATCTTCAACTAGCGGGGGTTACACCGGGGAGCTGTTTTTT.

The chain carries TRBV7-9 and TRBJ1-6, with D perhaps TRBD1 (5 bases). Trimming left V 5 bases short and J 9 bases short, with 20 bases between. The length of the CDR3 is 16 residues. Germline CDR1 SEHNR, CDR2 FQNEAQ (reference sequence). The DNA of the CDR3 is TGTGCCAGCAGCCAGGTAAGGCAGGGAAAGGTTTCACCCCTCCACTTT. Its translation: CASSQVRQGKVSPLHF.

This clone appeared a few times. This chain links TRBV19 with TRBJ1-6, with unresolved D. The CDR3 spans 15 residues. CDR1 LNHDA and CDR2 SQIVND come from the germline V gene (reference sequence). V lost 7 bases and J 0 bases, leaving 10 bases between the germline ends. The CDR3 sequence: CASTVDGSYNSPLHF. In DNA form, the CDR3 reads TGTGCCAGTACCGTAGACGGCTCCTATAATTCACCCCTCCACTTT.

The chain uses TRBV5-4 and TRBJ2-1; 11 bases align to TRBD2. J gave up 8 bases and V 3 bases, and 7 bases lay outside the gene matches. Germline V gene lookup returns CDR1 SGHNT and CDR2 YYREEE (reference sequence). The CDR3 has 15 residues. Written as DNA, the CDR3 is TGTGCCAGCAGCTCCGCTAGCGGGAGGACCCATGAGCAGTTCTTC. It translates to CASSSASGRTHEQFF.

V gene TRBV6-1 combines with J gene TRBJ2-1; D is uncertain. V was clipped by 5 bases and J by 10 bases, with 18 bases between them. Germline lookup yields CDR1 MNHNS and CDR2 SASEGT. The CDR3 loop spans 14 amino acids. The CDR3 bases are TGTGCCAGCAGTAGCCGTGGAGAGAGGCTGGAGCAGTTCTTC. Residues: CASSSRGERLEQFF.

As to this clone: Distinct nucleotide sequences in the sample also encode this CDR3. The DNA for the CDR3 is TGCGCCAGCAGCTTGGAGGGCTTGAACACTGAAGCTTTCTTT. Protein product: CASSLEGLNTEAFF. The V and J genes are TRBV5-1 and TRBJ1-1; D gene uncertain. V lost 0 bases and J 0 bases, leaving 6 bases between the germline ends. The length of the CDR3 is 14 residues. Germline assignment: CDR1 SGHRS and CDR2 YFSETQ.

V is TRBV5-1 and J is TRBJ2-5; 15 nucleotides match TRBD2. This CDR3 region has 15 residues. V was pared by 3 bases and J by 4 bases, with 1 base of the junction left unmatched. The germline V gene encodes CDR1 SGHRS and CDR2 YFSETQ. CDR3 coding DNA: TGCGCCAGCAGCTCGGGACTAGCGGGAGGAGAGACCCAGTACTTC. Translating it yields CASSSGLAGGETQYF.

The chain carries TRBV19 and TRBJ1-5; 11 nucleotides align to TRBD1. The J segment lost 4 bases and the V segment lost 3 bases, leaving 14 bases of the junction unmatched. This CDR3 is built from 19 residues. Looked up from germline, CDR1 is LNHDA and CDR2 is SQIVND (reference sequence). In nucleotides, the CDR3 is TGTGCCAGTAGTATTTCGGCGGACAGGGGGCGAATTAGAAATCAGCCCCAGCATTTT. It codes for CASSISADRGRIRNQPQHF.

The chain employs TRBV30 and TRBJ2-3; the match to TRBD2 covers 10 bases. CDR1 and CDR2 from the germline V gene are GTSNPN and SVGIG (reference sequence). V shed 2 bases, J shed 2 bases, and the junction held 4 bases outside the gene matches. The CDR3 extends over 15 amino acids. CDR3: CAWSPGLAATDTQYF. The CDR3 coding sequence is TGTGCCTGGAGTCCAGGACTAGCGGCCACAGATACGCAGTATTTT.

The rearrangement uses TRBV5-6 and TRBJ2-7; D possibly uses TRBD1 or TRBD2 (6 bases each). The germline CDR1 and CDR2 sequences are SGHDT and YYEEEE. The germline V and J ends were trimmed by 4 bases and 3 bases, with 17 bases remaining between them. The CDR3 has 15 amino acids. The CDR3, as DNA: TGTGCCAGCAGCCAGGAGGGGGGCGGTGTCTACGAGCAGTACTTC. Residues: CASSQEGGGVYEQYF.